In its sample, the clone carrying this T cell receptor beta chain was seen a few times. What it recognizes is unknown. The CDR3 has 16 amino acids. Per the germline V gene, CDR1 is MDHEN and CDR2 is SYDVKM. Losses at the gene ends were 6 bases for V and 5 bases for J; bases not matched to a gene: 14. TCRdb fed the 5' RACE reads into MiXCR, producing one record per CDR3 protein. The sample contains about 890,000 distinct CDR3 sequences, around an eighth of which appear only once. This entry comes from a study of identical twins. General observations from the study: Twins shared beta out-of-frame sequences in excess, but this excess was weaker.

The sample was also reused in another study, on yellow fever vaccine responses in identical twins.

Sequenced sample: PBMCs. The sequence was collected from a woman between 18 and 30 years old in good health. The chain has TRBV28 and TRBJ2-5, with TRBD2 matching over 8 bases. The CDR3 region is CASSPPSGGARETQYF. DNA of the CDR3: TGTGCCAGCAGCCCACCCTCCGGGGGGGCAAGGGAGACCCAGTACTTC.